This T cell receptor (beta chain) was identified in a study of blood T cell repertoires in COVID-19. Study-level background: For recovered donors of Cohort 3, there were two negative PCRs, clearance, or symptom resolution.

This CDR3 is 14 amino acids long. V was pared by 6 bases and J by 0 bases, with 9 bases between. Germline V gene lookup returns CDR1 MNHNY and CDR2 SVGAGI (reference sequence). Enrollees, about 18 to 89 years old, lived in about two dozen US areas. Participants had their cohort set by participant-reported clinical history. Under the authors' procedure: How many nucleated cells were present was estimated from reference gene primer amplification. The protocol was immunoSEQ multiplex PCR, while the TCRdb copy is restricted to in-frame clones and leaves out a portion. V and J calls plus clone size are reproduced from that table; the DNA served to infer D and trimming. The sample consists of 350,000 to 400,000 clones, around 87% of them appearing once.

The TCR comes from a man in his forties or fifties in a cohort exposed to, infected with or recovered from COVID-19 (not recorded which). The chain has TRBV6-6 and TRBJ2-1, with a weak D call TRBD2 (5 bases). The specimen sequenced was PBMCs or T cells enriched from blood (not recorded which). This chain's CDR3 is CASRDGNSYNEQFF. DNA for the CDR3: TGTGCCAGCAGGGACGGGAACTCCTACAATGAGCAGTTCTTC.